One TCR beta chain is described in this entry. The antigen is not known. The sample comes from a study of PD-1 blockade in classical Hodgkin lymphoma. Exposure to brentuximab vedotin varied, and each patient had relapsed following autologous stem cell transplantation. CDR3 length equals 17 residues. The germline V and J ends were trimmed by 5 bases and 0 bases, with 18 bases remaining between them. Germline-derived CDR1 and CDR2 are SGHAT and FQNNGV. The assay was immunoSEQ multiplex PCR, and TCRdb's table has in-frame clones only and misses some. The sample holds roughly 34,000 clones; over 60% are singletons and the top ten take roughly 15%. Overall study findings and caveats: Newly diagnosed patients were reported to start with lower TCR diversity than healthy donors. Complete responders started with a diversity level that resembled newly diagnosed patients at baseline. CD4+ TCR diversity, unlike CD8+, rose significantly by C4D1.

The receptor was derived from a human donor with classical Hodgkin lymphoma. Material: peripheral blood mononuclear cells (PBMCs), obtained before the second cycle of nivolumab. This chain joins TRBV11-2 and TRBJ2-3; D might be TRBD1 or TRBD2, each matching 7 bases. DNA of the CDR3: TGTGCCAGCAGCCTCCCCAGGGGGGGCCATAGCACAGATACGCAGTATTTT. It yields the protein CASSLPRGGHSTDTQYF.